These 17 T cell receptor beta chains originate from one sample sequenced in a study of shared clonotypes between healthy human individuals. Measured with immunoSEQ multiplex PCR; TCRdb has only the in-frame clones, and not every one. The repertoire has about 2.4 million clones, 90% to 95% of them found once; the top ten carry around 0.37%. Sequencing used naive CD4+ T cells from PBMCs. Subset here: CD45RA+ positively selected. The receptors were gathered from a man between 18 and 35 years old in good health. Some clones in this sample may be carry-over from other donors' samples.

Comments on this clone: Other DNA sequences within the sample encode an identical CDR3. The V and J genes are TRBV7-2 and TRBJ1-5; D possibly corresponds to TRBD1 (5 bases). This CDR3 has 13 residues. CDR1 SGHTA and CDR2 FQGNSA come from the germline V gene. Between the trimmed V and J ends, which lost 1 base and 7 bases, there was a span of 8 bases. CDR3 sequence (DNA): TGTGCCAGCAGCTTAGGGTGGGACCAGCCCCAGCATTTT. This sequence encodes CASSLGWDQPQHF.

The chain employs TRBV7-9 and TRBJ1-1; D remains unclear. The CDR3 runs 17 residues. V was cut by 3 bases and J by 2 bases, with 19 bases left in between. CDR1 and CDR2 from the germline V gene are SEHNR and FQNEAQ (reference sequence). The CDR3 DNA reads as TGTGCCAGCAGCTTTGTAGGCGGCCGGCAGGAAAACACTGAAGCTTTCTTT. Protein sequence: CASSFVGGRQENTEAFF.

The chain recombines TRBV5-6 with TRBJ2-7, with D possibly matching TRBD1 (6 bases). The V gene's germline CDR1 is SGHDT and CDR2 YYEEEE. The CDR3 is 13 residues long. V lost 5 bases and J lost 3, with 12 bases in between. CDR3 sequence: CASSRQGIYEQYF. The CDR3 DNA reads TGTGCCAGCAGTAGGCAGGGGATCTACGAGCAGTACTTC.

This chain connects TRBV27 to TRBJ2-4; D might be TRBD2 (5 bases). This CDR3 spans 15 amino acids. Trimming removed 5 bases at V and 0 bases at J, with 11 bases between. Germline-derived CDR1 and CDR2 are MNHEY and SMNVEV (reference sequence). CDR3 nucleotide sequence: TGTGCCAGCAGTGAGGTAGGGAGAGCCAAAAACATTCAGTACTTC. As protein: CASSEVGRAKNIQYF.

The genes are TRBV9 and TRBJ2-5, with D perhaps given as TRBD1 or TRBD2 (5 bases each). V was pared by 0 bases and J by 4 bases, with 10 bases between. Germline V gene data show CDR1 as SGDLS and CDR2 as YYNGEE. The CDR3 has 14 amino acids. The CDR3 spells CASSVGRGTETQYF. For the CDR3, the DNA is TGTGCCAGCAGCGTAGGACGAGGGACAGAGACCCAGTACTTC.

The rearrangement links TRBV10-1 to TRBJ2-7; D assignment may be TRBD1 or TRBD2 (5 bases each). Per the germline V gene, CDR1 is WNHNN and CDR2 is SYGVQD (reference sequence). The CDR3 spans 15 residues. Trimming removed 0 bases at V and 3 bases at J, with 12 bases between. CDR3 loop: CASSESGTAIYEQYF. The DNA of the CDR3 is TGCGCCAGCAGTGAGTCGGGGACCGCAATCTACGAGCAGTACTTC.

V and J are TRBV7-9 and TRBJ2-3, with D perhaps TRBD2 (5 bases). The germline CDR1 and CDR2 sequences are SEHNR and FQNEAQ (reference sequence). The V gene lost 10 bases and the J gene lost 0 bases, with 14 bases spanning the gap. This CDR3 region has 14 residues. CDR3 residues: CATPEAGSTDTQYF. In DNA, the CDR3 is TGTGCCACTCCGGAGGCAGGAAGCACAGATACGCAGTATTTT.

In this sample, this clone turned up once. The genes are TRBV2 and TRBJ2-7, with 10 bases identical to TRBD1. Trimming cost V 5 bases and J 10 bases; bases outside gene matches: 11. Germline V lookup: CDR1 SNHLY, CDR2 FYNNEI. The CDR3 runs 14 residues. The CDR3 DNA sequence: TGTGCCAGCAGTTCCGGGACAGGGGCCCCCGGTCAGTACTTC. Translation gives CASSSGTGAPGQYF.

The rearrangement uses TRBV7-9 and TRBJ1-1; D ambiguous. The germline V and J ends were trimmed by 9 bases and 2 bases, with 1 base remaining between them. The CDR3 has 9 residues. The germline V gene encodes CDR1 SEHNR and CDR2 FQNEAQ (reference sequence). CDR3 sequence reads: CARNTEAFF. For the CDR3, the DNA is TGTGCCAGAAACACTGAAGCTTTCTTT. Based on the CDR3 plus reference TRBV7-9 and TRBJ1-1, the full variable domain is DTGVSQNPRHKITKRGQNVTFRCDPISEHNRLYWYRQTLGQGPEFLTYFQNEAQLEKSRLLSDRFSAERPKGSFSTLEIQRTEQGDSAMYLCARNTEAFFGQGTRLTVV.

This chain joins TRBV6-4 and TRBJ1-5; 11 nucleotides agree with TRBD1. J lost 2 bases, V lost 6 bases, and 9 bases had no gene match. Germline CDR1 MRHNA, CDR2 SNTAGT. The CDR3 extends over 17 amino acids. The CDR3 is CASSRDRGTWGNQPQHF. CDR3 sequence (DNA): TGTGCCAGCAGCCGGGACAGGGGGACCTGGGGCAATCAGCCCCAGCATTTT.

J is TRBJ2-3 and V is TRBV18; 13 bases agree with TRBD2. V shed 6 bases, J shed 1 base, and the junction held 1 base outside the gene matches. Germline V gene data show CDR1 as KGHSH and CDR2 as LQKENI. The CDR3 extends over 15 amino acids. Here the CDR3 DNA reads TGTGCCAGCTCGGGACTAGCGGGACGCACAGATACGCAGTATTTT. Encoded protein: CASSGLAGRTDTQYF.

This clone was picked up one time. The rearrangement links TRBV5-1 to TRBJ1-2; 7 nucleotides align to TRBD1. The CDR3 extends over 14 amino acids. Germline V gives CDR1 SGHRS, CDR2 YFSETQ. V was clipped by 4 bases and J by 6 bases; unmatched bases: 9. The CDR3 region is CASSLGTERDGYTF. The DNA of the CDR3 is TGCGCCAGCAGCCTCGGGACAGAGCGAGATGGCTACACCTTC.

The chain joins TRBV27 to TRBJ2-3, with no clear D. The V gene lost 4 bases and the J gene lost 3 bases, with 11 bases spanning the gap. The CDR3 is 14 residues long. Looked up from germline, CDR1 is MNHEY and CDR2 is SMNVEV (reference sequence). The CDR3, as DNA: TGTGCCAGCAGTTCCTTCTGGGGTACAGATACGCAGTATTTT. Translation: CASSSFWGTDTQYF.

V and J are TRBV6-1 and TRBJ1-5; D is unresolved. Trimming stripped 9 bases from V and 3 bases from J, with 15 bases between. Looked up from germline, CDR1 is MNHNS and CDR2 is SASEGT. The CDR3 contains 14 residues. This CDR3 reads CASILDGINQPQHF. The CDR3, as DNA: TGTGCCAGTATCCTGGACGGTATCAATCAGCCCCAGCATTTT.

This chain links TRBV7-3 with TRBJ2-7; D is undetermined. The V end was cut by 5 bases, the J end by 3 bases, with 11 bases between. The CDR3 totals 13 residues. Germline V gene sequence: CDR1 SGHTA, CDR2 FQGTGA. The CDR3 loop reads CASSVSTDYEQYF. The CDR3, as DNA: TGTGCCAGCAGCGTCTCAACGGACTACGAGCAGTACTTC. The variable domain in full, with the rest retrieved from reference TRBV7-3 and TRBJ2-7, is GAGVSQTPSNKVTEKGKYVELRCDPISGHTALYWYRQSLGQGPEFLIYFQGTGAADDSGLPNDRFFAVRPEGSVSTLKIQRTERGDSAVYLCASSVSTDYEQYFGPGTRLTVT.

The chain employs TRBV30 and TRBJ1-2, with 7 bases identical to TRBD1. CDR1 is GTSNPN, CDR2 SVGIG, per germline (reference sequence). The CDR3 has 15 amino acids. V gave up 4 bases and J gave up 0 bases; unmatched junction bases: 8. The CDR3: CAWTTGQSANYGYTF. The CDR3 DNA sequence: TGTGCCTGGACCACGGGACAGTCAGCTAACTATGGCTACACCTTC.

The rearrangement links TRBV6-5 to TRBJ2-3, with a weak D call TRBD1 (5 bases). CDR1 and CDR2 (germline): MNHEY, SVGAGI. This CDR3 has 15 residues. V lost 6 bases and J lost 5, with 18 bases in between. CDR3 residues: CASRDIGSEIDTQYF. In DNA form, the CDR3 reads TGTGCCAGCAGGGACATAGGGTCGGAAATAGATACGCAGTATTTT.